This T cell receptor beta chain was obtained from a study of blood T cell repertoires in COVID-19. Study-level information: Sites across the United States, Italy and Spain contributed samples from acute and convalescent COVID-19. PBMCs, B-cell-depleted T cells, or T cells were the source of the cDNA or gDNA that made up the material.

The CDR3 runs to 13 residues. V lost 5 bases, J lost 3 bases, and 9 bases lay in between. Germline lookup yields CDR1 KGHDR and CDR2 SFDVKD. This clone has just a few counts. In the original analysis: Nucleated cell number was recorded as an estimate derived from reference gene primer amplification. Sequencing used immunoSEQ multiplex PCR; TCRdb keeps in-frame clones, though not all of them. That table is the source of V, J and clone size, and D and trimming were worked out from the DNA. The sample has some 73,000 clones, more than 60% seen once. The sequence was collected from a man aged 55 to 70 with acute or convalescent COVID-19. V usage is TRBV24-1 and J usage is TRBJ2-5; D call uncertain. Sequencing input: peripheral blood. The CDR3, as DNA: TGTGCCACCAGTGCTGCTGCGGAAGAGACCCAGTACTTC. Amino acid sequence: CATSAAAEETQYF.